The rows below give T cell receptor beta chains drawn from one sample of a study of T cell responses to AZD1222 COVID-19 vaccine. The repertoire was sequenced with immunoSEQ multiplex PCR; TCRdb's copy has only in-frame clones and lacks some. The sample records 100,000 or so clones, over 80% being singletons. Sequencing was performed on peripheral blood, taken on day 0 of AZD1222 vaccination. These TCRs come from an adult in good health. Both conserved end residues are part of each CDR3. The order of the fields is CDR3 protein, CDR3 DNA, clone size, J gene, D gene, V gene. D genes are given only for firm matches. Size is stated for part of the rows, as once, few or many counts, or as a class when the clone is expanded.

CDR3 protein: CASSGPRSSGNTIYF
CDR3 DNA: TGTGCCAGCAGCGGGCCAAGAAGCTCTGGAAACACCATATATTTT
clone size: -
J gene: TRBJ1-3
D gene: -
V gene: TRBV9

CDR3 protein: CASSPGTSGEWAEQYF
CDR3 DNA: TGTGCCAGCAGCCCCGGGACTAGCGGGGAATGGGCCGAGCAGTACTTC
clone size: large
J gene: TRBJ2-7
D gene: TRBD2
V gene: TRBV7-9

CDR3 protein: CSASFGYTEAFF
CDR3 DNA: TGCAGTGCTAGTTTTGGGTACACTGAAGCTTTCTTT
clone size: -
J gene: TRBJ1-1
D gene: -
V gene: TRBV20-1

CDR3 protein: CASSFSLREQYF
CDR3 DNA: TGTGCCAGCAGCTTCAGCCTTAGGGAGCAGTACTTC
clone size: -
J gene: TRBJ2-7
D gene: -
V gene: TRBV7-2

CDR3 protein: CASSHTRGTSGGARQETQYF
CDR3 DNA: TGTGCCAGCAGCCACACCCGAGGGACTAGCGGGGGGGCCCGGCAAGAGACCCAGTACTTC
clone size: few
J gene: TRBJ2-5
D gene: TRBD2
V gene: TRBV4-2

CDR3 protein: CAISEVGQGARNTEAFF
CDR3 DNA: TGTGCCATCAGTGAGGTGGGACAGGGGGCCCGGAACACTGAAGCTTTCTTT
clone size: -
J gene: TRBJ1-1
D gene: TRBD1
V gene: TRBV10-3

CDR3 protein: CASSIPRGGANTGELFF
CDR3 DNA: TGTGCCAGTAGTATCCCCCGCGGTGGGGCGAACACCGGGGAGCTGTTTTTT
clone size: -
J gene: TRBJ2-2
D gene: -
V gene: TRBV19

CDR3 protein: CASSLLGWGIGSYTF
CDR3 DNA: TGTGCCAGCAGCTTATTGGGTTGGGGGATTGGGAGCTACACCTTC
clone size: -
J gene: TRBJ1-2
D gene: -
V gene: TRBV11-2

CDR3 protein: CASRSQGFSTEKLFF
CDR3 DNA: TGTGCCAGCAGGTCTCAGGGGTTTAGTACTGAAAAACTGTTTTTT
clone size: -
J gene: TRBJ1-4
D gene: -
V gene: TRBV2

CDR3 protein: CAIRGETGANEKLFF
CDR3 DNA: TGTGCCATCAGGGGGGAGACAGGTGCTAATGAAAAACTGTTTTTT
clone size: -
J gene: TRBJ1-4
D gene: -
V gene: TRBV10-3

CDR3 protein: CASSIGQGGQPQHF
CDR3 DNA: TGTGCCAGTAGTATAGGGCAGGGCGGTCAGCCCCAGCATTTT
clone size: -
J gene: TRBJ1-5
D gene: -
V gene: TRBV19

CDR3 protein: CASRSLGYPRQEQYF
CDR3 DNA: TGTGCCAGCAGGTCCCTAGGCTACCCCCGTCAGGAGCAGTACTTC
clone size: -
J gene: TRBJ2-7
D gene: -
V gene: TRBV5-6